This T cell receptor (beta chain) was documented in a study of regulatory T cells in long-lasting Graves disease. Study outcomes and limitations: Less diverse TCR repertoires were seen in persistent Graves' patients than in newly diagnosed ones. Favored usage of TRBV28, TRBJ1-2 and TRBJ2-5 was recorded in persistent disease.

The time point here: persistent/refractory GD, antithyroid drugs over 5 years with positive TRAb. PBMC-derived RNA was used for the TCR library. There are 15 residues in the CDR3. CDR1 and CDR2 from the germline V gene are SQVTM and ANQGSEA. Trimming took 7 bases from V and 2 from J, leaving 17 bases between them. With iRepertoire HTBI primers and Arm-PCR of CDR3 regions, TCR beta libraries were built. TCRdb ran MiXCR on the multiplex PCR reads and lists one entry per CDR3 protein. In the table there are approximately 400,000 distinct CDR3 sequences, about 20% of which are singletons. In its sample, this clonotype was seen once. Its antigen remains unidentified.

This receptor was identified in a female donor with Graves disease. This rearrangement joins TRBV29-1 to TRBJ2-2, with D perhaps matching TRBD2 (5 bases). Sample: peripheral blood mononuclear cells (PBMCs), taken when the disease was refractory, from a patient treated with antithyroid drugs. CDR3 amino acids: CSAVAMGANTGELFF. The CDR3 nucleotides are TGCAGCGCCGTAGCGATGGGAGCAAACACCGGGGAGCTGTTTTTT.